Below, one T cell receptor (beta chain) is given with its context. Trimming took 7 bases from V and 3 from J, leaving 10 bases between them. The CDR3 totals 13 residues. Germline CDR1 reads MNHEY; CDR2 reads SVGAGI. These data originate in a study of blood T cell repertoires in COVID-19. Study-level information: Acute and convalescent COVID-19 samples came from the United States, Italy and Spain. Nucleic acid was either cDNA or gDNA, and it came from T cells, B-cell-depleted T cells, or PBMCs.

In the original analysis: For nucleated cells, counts were estimated from reference gene primer amplification. Data came from immunoSEQ multiplex PCR; TCRdb stores just in-frame clones and leaves some out. From that table come the V and J calls and clone size; the DNA was used to work out D and trimming. The data show roughly 100,000 clones, around four fifths seen once. The chain carries TRBV6-5 and TRBJ1-5; unclear D gene. The receptor's source is a human donor in a cohort sampled during active COVID-19. The sequencing input was peripheral blood. The CDR3 DNA follows: TGTGCCAGCACTTTGACTGACAATCAGCCCCAGCATTTT. Translating gives CASTLTDNQPQHF.